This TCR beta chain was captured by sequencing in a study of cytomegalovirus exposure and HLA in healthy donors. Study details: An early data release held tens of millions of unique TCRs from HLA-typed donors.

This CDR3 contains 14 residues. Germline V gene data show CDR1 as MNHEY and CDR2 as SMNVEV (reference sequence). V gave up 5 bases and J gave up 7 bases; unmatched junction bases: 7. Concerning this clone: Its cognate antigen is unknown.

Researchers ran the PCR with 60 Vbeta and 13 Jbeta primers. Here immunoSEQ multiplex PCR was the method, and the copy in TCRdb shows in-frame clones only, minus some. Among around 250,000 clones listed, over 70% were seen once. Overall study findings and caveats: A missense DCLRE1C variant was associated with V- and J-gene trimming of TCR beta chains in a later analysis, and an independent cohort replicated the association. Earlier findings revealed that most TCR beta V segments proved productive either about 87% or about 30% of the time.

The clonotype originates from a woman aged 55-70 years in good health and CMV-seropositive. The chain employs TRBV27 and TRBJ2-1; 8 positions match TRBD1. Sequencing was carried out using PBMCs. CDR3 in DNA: TGTGCCAGCAGTCCTCGACAGGGGAGGAATGAGCAGTTCTTC. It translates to CASSPRQGRNEQFF.